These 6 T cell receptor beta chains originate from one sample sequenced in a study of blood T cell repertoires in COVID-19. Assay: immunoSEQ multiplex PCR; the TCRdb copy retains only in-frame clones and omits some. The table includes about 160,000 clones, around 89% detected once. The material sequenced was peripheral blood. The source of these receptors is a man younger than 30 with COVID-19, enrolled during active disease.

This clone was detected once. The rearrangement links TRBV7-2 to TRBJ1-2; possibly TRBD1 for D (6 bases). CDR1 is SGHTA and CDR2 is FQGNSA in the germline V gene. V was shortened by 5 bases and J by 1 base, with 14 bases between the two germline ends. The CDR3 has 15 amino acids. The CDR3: CASSPGQRINYGYTF. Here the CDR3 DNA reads TGTGCCAGCAGCCCAGGACAGAGAATTAACTATGGCTACACCTTC.

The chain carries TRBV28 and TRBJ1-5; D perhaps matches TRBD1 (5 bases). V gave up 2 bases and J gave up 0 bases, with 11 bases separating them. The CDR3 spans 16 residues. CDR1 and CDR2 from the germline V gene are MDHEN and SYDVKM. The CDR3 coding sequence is TGTGCCAGCAGTTTACAGGGCCTCTATAGCAATCAGCCCCAGCATTTT. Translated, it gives CASSLQGLYSNQPQHF.

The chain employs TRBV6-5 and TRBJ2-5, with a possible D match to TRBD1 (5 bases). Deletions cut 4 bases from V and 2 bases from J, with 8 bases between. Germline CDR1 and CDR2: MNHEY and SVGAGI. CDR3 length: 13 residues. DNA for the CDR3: TGTGCCAGCAGTTCACAGGATCAAGAGACCCAGTACTTC. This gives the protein CASSSQDQETQYF.

The chain's CDR3 is CASSSRGISTDTQYF. CDR3 DNA sequence: TGTGCCAGCAGTTCTAGGGGGATTAGCACAGATACGCAGTATTTT. The genes are TRBV5-5 and TRBJ2-3, with D possibly being TRBD1 (6 bases). Trimming pared 5 bases from V and 0 bases from J, leaving 13 bases between. The germline CDR1 and CDR2 sequences are SGHKS and YYEKEE (reference sequence). The CDR3 covers 15 residues.

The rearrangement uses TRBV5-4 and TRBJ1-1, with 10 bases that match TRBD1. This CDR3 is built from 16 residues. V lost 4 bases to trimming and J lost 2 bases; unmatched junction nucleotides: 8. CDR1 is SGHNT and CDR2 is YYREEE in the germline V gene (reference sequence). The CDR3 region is CASSMGQGRRNTEAFF. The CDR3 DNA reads TGTGCCAGCAGCATGGGACAGGGGCGACGTAACACTGAAGCTTTCTTT.

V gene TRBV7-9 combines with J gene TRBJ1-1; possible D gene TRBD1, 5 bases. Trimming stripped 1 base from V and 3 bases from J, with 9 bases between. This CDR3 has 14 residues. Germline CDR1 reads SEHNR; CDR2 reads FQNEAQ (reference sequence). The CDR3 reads CASSLVRAHTEAFF. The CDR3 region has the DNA TGTGCCAGCAGCTTAGTCAGGGCGCACACTGAAGCTTTCTTT.